The present T cell receptor beta chain was sequenced within a study of blood T cell repertoires in COVID-19. Study details: Samples taken during acute and convalescent COVID-19 were collected in the United States, Italy and Spain. In each case, the material was cDNA or gDNA derived from T cells, B-cell-depleted T cells, or PBMCs.

Under the authors' procedure: Reference gene primers were amplified, and this amplification served to estimate nucleated cell counts. Measured with immunoSEQ multiplex PCR; TCRdb has only the in-frame clones, and not every one. The V and J calls and clone size were taken over from that table, and D and trimming were inferred from the DNA. The sample lists over 150,000 clones; over 65% were seen once. Trimming pared 4 bases from V and 4 bases from J, leaving 12 bases between. This CDR3 has 14 amino acids. CDR1 and CDR2 (germline): MNHEY, SVGAGI. The sequencing input was peripheral blood. The chain couples TRBV6-5 to TRBJ2-3; weak D call: TRBD1 (5 bases). The sequence derives from a man aged 80 or over with acute or convalescent COVID-19. The CDR3 loop is CASSSGSRSDTQYF. In DNA, the CDR3 is TGTGCCAGCAGTTCAGGGTCAAGGTCAGATACGCAGTATTTT.